The source of this T cell receptor beta chain is a study of cytomegalovirus exposure and HLA in healthy donors. This PCR relied on a set of 60 Vbeta primers and 13 Jbeta primers. Sequencing used immunoSEQ multiplex PCR; TCRdb keeps in-frame clones, though not all of them. The sample shows 100,000 or so clones, around 77% of them seen only once. CDR1 SGHRS and CDR2 YFSETQ come from the germline V gene. Trimming shortened V by 5 bases and J by 6 bases, and 14 bases separated the two germline ends. CDR3 length equals 13 residues. This TCR came from a man in his forties in good health and CMV-seropositive. The chain is built from TRBV5-1 and TRBJ1-1; D ambiguous. Source material: PBMCs. The chain's CDR3 is CASRREGRAEAFF. Written as DNA, the CDR3 is TGCGCCAGCAGGCGGGAGGGTCGGGCTGAAGCTTTCTTT.